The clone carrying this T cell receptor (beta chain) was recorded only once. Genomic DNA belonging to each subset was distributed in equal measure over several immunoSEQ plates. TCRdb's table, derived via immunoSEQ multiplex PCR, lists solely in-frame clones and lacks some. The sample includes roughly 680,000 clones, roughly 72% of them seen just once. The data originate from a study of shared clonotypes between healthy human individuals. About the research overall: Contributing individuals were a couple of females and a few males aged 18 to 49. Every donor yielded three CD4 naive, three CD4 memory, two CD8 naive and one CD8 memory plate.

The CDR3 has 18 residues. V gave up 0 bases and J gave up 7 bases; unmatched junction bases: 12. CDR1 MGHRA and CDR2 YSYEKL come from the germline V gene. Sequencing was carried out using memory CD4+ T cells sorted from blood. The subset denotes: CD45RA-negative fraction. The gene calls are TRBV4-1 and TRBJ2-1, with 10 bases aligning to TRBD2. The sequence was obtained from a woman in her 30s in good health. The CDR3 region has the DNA TGCGCCAGCAGCCAAGATAGTAGGTCGGGACTAGCGCGAAATGAGCAGTTCTTC. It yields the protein CASSQDSRSGLARNEQFF.